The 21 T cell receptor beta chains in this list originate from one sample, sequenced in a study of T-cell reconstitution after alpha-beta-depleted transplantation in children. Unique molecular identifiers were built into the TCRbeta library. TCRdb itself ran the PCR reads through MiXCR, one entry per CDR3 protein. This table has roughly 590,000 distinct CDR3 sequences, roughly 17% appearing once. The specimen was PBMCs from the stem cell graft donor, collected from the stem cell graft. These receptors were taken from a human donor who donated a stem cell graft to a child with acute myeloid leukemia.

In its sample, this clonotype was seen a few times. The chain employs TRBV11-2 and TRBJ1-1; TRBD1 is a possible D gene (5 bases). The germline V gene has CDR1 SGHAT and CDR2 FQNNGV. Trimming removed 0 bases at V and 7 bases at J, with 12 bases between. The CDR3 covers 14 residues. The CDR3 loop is CASSLEDTRNEAFF. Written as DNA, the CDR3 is TGTGCCAGCAGCTTAGAGGACACCCGTAATGAAGCTTTCTTT.

The CDR3 DNA reads as TGTGCCACCTCGGACCGGGACACAACCTACGAGCAGTACTTC. It encodes CATSDRDTTYEQYF. The rearrangement uses TRBV24-1 and TRBJ2-7; weak D call: TRBD1 (6 bases). Trimming left V 9 bases short and J 2 bases short, with 16 bases between. The CDR3 contains 14 residues. Germline V lookup: CDR1 KGHDR, CDR2 SFDVKD.

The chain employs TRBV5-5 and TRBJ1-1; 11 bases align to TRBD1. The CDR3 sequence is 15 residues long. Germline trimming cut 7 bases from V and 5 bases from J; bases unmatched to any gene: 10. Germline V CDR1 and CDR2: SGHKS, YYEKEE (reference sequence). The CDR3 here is CASRKDRGLYTEAFF. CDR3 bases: TGTGCCAGCCGAAAGGACAGGGGGCTTTATACTGAAGCTTTCTTT.

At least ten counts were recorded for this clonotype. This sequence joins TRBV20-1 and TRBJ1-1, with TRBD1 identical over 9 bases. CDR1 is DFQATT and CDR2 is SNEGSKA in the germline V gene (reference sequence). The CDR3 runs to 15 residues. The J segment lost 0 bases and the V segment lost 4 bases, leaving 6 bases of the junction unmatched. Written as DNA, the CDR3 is TGCAGTGCTAAGGGGACAGGGAATATGAACACTGAAGCTTTCTTT. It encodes CSAKGTGNMNTEAFF.

The DNA for the CDR3 is TGTGCCACCAGTGATTATAGCGGGGCGTCGGGAGATACGCAGTATTTT. This translates into CATSDYSGASGDTQYF. V is TRBV24-1 and J is TRBJ2-3; 8 bases match TRBD2. The germline CDR1 and CDR2 sequences are KGHDR and SFDVKD. There are 16 residues in the CDR3. V shed 2 bases, J shed 5 bases, and the junction held 8 bases outside the gene matches.

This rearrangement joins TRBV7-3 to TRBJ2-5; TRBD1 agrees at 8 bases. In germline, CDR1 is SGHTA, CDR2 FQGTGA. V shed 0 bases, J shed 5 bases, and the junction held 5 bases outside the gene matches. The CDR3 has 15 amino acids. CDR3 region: CASSLTPGGAETQYF. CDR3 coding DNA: TGTGCCAGCAGCTTAACCCCAGGGGGCGCGGAGACCCAGTACTTC.

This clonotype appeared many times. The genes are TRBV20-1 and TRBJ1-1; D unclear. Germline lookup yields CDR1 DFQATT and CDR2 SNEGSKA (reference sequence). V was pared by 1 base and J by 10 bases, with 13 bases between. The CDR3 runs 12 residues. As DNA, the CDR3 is TGCAGTGCTAGAGTAGGACTCGAAGGAGCTTTCTTT. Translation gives CSARVGLEGAFF.

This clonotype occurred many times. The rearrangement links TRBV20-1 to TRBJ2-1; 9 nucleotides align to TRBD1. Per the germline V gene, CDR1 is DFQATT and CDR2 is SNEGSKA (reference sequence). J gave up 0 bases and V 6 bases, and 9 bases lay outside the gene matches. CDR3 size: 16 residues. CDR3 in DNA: TGCAGTGCGAGGGACAGGGAACGGAGCTCCTACAATGAGCAGTTCTTC. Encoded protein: CSARDRERSSYNEQFF.

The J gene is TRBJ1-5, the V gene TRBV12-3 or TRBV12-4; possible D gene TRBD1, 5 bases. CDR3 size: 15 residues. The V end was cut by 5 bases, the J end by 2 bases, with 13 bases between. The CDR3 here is CASSPQGLGNQPQHF. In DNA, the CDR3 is TGTGCCAGCAGTCCCCAGGGCCTGGGCAATCAGCCCCAGCATTTT.

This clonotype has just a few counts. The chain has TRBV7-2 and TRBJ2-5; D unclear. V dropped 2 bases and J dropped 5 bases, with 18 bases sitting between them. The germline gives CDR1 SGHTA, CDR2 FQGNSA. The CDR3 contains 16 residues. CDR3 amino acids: CASSLFGPGRRETQYF. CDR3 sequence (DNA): TGTGCCAGCAGCTTATTCGGCCCGGGCAGGCGGGAGACCCAGTACTTC.

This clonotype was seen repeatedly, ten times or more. CDR3 sequence reads: CSADEQLGYTF. The CDR3 DNA reads TGCAGTGCCGACGAACAGCTTGGCTACACCTTC. The chain combines TRBV20-1 with TRBJ1-2; no reliable D call. The CDR3 consists of 11 residues. The germline V gene encodes CDR1 DFQATT and CDR2 SNEGSKA (reference sequence). Trimming left V 6 bases short and J 7 bases short, with 12 bases between.

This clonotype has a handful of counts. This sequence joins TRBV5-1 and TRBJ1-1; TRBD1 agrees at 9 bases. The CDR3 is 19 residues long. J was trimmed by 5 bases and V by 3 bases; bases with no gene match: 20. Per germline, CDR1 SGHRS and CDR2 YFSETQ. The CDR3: CASSSTTARDRARSTEAFF. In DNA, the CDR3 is TGCGCCAGCAGCTCTACGACAGCAAGGGACAGGGCAAGAAGTACTGAAGCTTTCTTT.

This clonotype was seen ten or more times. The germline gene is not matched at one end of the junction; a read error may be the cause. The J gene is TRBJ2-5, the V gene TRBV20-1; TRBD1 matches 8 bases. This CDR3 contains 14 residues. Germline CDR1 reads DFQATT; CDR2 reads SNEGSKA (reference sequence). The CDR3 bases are TGCAGTGCCGAGCCCCCAGGGGGCCAACAGACCCAGTACTTC. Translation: CSAEPPGGQQTQYF.

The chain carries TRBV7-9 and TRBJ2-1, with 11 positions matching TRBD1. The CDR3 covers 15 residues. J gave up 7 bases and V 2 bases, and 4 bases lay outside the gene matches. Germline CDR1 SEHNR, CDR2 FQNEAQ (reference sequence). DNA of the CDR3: TGTGCCAGCAGCTTAAGGGACAGGGGGTGGAATGAGCAGTTCTTC. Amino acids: CASSLRDRGWNEQFF.

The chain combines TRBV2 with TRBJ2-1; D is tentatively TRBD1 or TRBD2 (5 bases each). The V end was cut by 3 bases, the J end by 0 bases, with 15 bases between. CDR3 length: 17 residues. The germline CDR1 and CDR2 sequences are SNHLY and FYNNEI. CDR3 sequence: CASSETRGRYSYNEQFF. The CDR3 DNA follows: TGTGCCAGCAGTGAGACGAGGGGTCGCTACTCCTACAATGAGCAGTTCTTC.

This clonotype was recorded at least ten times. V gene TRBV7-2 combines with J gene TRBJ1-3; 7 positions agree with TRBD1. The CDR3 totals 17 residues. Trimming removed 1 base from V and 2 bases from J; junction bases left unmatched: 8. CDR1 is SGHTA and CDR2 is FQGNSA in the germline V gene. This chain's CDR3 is CASSLVSWDSAGNTIYF. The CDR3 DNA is TGTGCCAGCAGCTTAGTGTCTTGGGACAGCGCTGGAAACACCATATATTTT.

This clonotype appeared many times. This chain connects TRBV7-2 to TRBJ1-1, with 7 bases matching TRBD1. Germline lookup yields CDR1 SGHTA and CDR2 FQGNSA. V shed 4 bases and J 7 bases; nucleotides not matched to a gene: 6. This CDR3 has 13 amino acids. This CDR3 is CASSYTGAYEAFF. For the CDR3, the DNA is TGTGCCAGCAGCTACACAGGGGCCTATGAAGCTTTCTTT.

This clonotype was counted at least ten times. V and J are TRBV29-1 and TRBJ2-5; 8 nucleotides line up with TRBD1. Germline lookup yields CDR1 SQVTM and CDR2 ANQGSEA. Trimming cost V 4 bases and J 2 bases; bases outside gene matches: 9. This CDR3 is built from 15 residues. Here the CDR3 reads CSVASADRGQETQYF. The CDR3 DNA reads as TGCAGCGTTGCGTCAGCCGACAGGGGTCAAGAGACCCAGTACTTC.

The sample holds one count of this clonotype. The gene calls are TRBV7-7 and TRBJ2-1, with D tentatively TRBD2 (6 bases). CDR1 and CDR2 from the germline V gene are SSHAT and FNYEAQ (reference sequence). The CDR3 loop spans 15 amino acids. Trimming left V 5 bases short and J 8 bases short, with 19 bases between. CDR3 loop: CASSRGAGGRDEQFF. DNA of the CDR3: TGTGCCAGCAGCCGAGGGGCCGGGGGTAGGGATGAGCAGTTCTTC.

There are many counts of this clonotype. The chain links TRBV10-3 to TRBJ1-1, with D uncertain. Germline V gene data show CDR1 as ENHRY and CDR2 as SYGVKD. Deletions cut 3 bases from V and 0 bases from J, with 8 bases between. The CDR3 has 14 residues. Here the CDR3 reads CAISDGSMNTEAFF. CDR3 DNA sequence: TGTGCCATCAGTGACGGTTCCATGAACACTGAAGCTTTCTTT.

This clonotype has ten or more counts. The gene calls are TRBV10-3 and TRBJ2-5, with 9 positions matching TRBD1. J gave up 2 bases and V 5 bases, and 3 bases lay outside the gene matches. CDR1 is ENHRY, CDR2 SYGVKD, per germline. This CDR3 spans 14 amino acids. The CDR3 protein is CAISPDRGQETQYF. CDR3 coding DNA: TGTGCCATCAGTCCGGACAGGGGACAAGAGACCCAGTACTTC.